This T cell receptor beta chain was captured by sequencing in a study of blood T cell repertoires in COVID-19. For the study at large: PBMCs, B-cell-depleted T cells, or T cells were the source of the cDNA or gDNA that made up the material.

The V end was cut by 0 bases, the J end by 0 bases, with 10 bases between. The V gene's germline CDR1 is SGHNT and CDR2 YYREEE (reference sequence). This CDR3 region has 16 residues. Participant-given clinical history determined each cohort assignment. Cohort 3 recovery required two negative PCRs, clearance, or symptom resolution. Methods used by the authors: How many nucleated cells were present was estimated from reference gene primer amplification. Only in-frame clones appear in the TCRdb table, and some are missing; sequencing was by immunoSEQ multiplex PCR. Clone size and V and J calls were adopted from that table, with D and trimming inferred from the DNA. Of 400,000 to 450,000 clones in the sample, about 92% were seen once.

Sequencing was done on a sample of PBMCs or T cells enriched from blood (not recorded which). This receptor was identified in a man between 18 and 35 years old who had recovered from COVID-19. The chain couples TRBV5-4 to TRBJ2-1, with a possible D match to TRBD1 (5 bases). The CDR3: CASSLGQISSYNEQFF. DNA for the CDR3: TGTGCCAGCAGCTTGGGACAGATAAGCTCCTACAATGAGCAGTTCTTC.